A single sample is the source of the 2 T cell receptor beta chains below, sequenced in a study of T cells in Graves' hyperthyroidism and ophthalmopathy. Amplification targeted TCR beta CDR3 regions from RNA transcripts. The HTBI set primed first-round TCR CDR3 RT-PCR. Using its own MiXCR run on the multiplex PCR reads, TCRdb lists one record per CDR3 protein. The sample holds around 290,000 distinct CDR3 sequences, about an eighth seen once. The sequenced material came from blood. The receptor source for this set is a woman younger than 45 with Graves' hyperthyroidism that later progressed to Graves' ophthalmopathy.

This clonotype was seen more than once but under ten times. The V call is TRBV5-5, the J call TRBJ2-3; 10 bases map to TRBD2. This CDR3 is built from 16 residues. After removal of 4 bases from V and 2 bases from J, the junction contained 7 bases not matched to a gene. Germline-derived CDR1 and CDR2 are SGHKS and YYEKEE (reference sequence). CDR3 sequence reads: CASSTIAGGYTDTQYF. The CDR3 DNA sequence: TGTGCCAGCAGCACCATAGCGGGAGGATACACAGATACGCAGTATTTT. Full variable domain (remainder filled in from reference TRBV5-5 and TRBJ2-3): DAGVTQSPTHLIKTRGQQVTLRCSPISGHKSVSWYQQVLGQGPQFIFQYYEKEERGRGNFPDRFSARQFPNYSSELNVNALLLGDSALYLCASSTIAGGYTDTQYFGPGTRLTVL.

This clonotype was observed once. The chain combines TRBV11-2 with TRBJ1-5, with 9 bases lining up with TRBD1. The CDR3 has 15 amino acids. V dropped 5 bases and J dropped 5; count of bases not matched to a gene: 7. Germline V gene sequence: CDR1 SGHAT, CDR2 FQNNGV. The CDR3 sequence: CASSPDRGRYQPQHF. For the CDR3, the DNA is TGTGCCAGCAGCCCCGACAGGGGGAGATATCAGCCCCAGCATTTT.